This T cell receptor (beta chain) appears in the sequencing data of a study of neoadjuvant anti-PD-1 for oral cavity cancer. Study details: Patients without progression got a fourth dose around day 43.

These newly diagnosed stage II-IVA oral cavity squamous cell carcinoma patients had no prior systemic or radiation treatment. Clones were sequenced by immunoSEQ multiplex PCR, and TCRdb holds only the in-frame ones, with some missing. The repertoire holds about 16,000 clones, approximately 79% seen once, with around 2.5% in the top ten. This clone appeared a single time. Source: PBMCs, taken before nivolumab (anti-PD-1) treatment. The clonotype originates from a person between 40 and 85 years old with oral cavity squamous cell carcinoma.

The CDR3 loop is CASAPQWGYGYTF. Here the CDR3 DNA reads TGTGCCAGCGCTCCCCAATGGGGCTATGGCTACACCTTC. The rearrangement links TRBV27 to TRBJ1-2; D is ambiguous. This CDR3 contains 13 residues. The V and J ends lost 8 bases and 4 bases respectively, with 14 bases between them. The germline CDR1 and CDR2 sequences are MNHEY and SMNVEV (reference sequence).